Below, 12 T cell receptor beta chains from the same sample are listed, as sequenced in a study of CD8+ T cells in alopecia areata (dated by TCRdb to about 2018). The library was generated by the immunoSEQ multiplex PCR assay. RNA was extracted from all samples and reverse transcribed into cDNA as template for TCR sequencing. TCRdb provides this immuneACCESS table in a form limited to in-frame rearrangements. Some clones are lacking; in checked studies, under half of them reflect an unresolved V gene, and why the rest are absent is not known. The sample table lists roughly 97,000 clones, 35% to 45% of them with a count of one. The ten largest clones capture approximately 1.5% of the sample. Sequencing was performed on CD4+ T cells sorted from blood. The source is a human donor with alopecia areata.

This chain uses TRBV29-1 with TRBJ2-7; 9 nucleotides align to TRBD2. The V gene's germline CDR1 is SQVTM and CDR2 ANQGSEA. The junction had 4 bases not matched to a gene; V was cut back by 1 base and J by 0 bases. The CDR3 sequence is 15 residues long. This chain's CDR3 is CSVEGDSGSSYEQYF. For the CDR3, the DNA is TGCAGCGTTGAAGGTGATAGCGGGAGCTCCTACGAGCAGTACTTC.

CDR3 sequence reads: CASSLIGAMLDNEQFF. Written as DNA, the CDR3 is TGTGCCAGCAGTTTAATAGGGGCCATGTTGGATAATGAGCAGTTCTTC. V is TRBV27 and J is TRBJ2-1; D is perhaps TRBD1 (5 bases). Per the germline V gene, CDR1 is MNHEY and CDR2 is SMNVEV (reference sequence). The CDR3 extends over 16 amino acids. Trimming left V 2 bases short and J 7 bases short, with 18 bases between.

This clone was recorded a few times. The chain is built from TRBV2 and TRBJ2-1; no clear D. The V end lost 7 bases, the J end lost 12 bases, and 13 bases lay between the germline ends. Per the germline V gene, CDR1 is SNHLY and CDR2 is FYNNEI. CDR3 length equals 11 residues. The CDR3 reads CASILWASQFF. DNA for the CDR3: TGTGCCAGCATACTTTGGGCTTCGCAGTTCTTC.

This clone has a handful of counts. The V call is TRBV27, the J call TRBJ1-1; D gene uncertain. CDR3 length: 13 amino acids. Germline CDR1 reads MNHEY; CDR2 reads SMNVEV (reference sequence). The V end was cut by 3 bases, the J end by 5 bases, with 10 bases between. Here the CDR3 DNA reads TGTGCCAGCAGTTTCAAGGTTTTGACTGAAGCTTTCTTT. Its protein product is CASSFKVLTEAFF.

The chain has TRBV29-1 and TRBJ2-3; TRBD1 matches at 11 bases. Trimming at V came to 6 bases and at J to 5 bases, leaving 10 bases not matched to a gene. This CDR3 has 15 residues. The germline V gene has CDR1 SQVTM and CDR2 ANQGSEA. The chain's CDR3 is CSVAGQGAGGDTQYF. CDR3 sequence (DNA): TGCAGCGTCGCCGGACAGGGGGCAGGCGGAGATACGCAGTATTTT.

Only a few counts were recorded for this clone. The V and J genes are TRBV2 and TRBJ2-5, with TRBD2 as a possible D gene (6 bases). The CDR3 is made up of 13 amino acids. The V and J ends lost 6 bases and 1 base respectively, with 9 bases between them. CDR1 is SNHLY, CDR2 FYNNEI, per germline. DNA of the CDR3: TGTGCCAGCAGGGCGGGACTCCAAGAGACCCAGTACTTC. It is translated as CASRAGLQETQYF. The full variable domain, in which reference TRBV2 and TRBJ2-5 provide the parts outside the CDR3, is EPEVTQTPSHQVTQMGQEVILRCVPISNHLYFYWYRQILGQKVEFLVSFYNNEISEKSEIFDDQFSVERPDGSNFTLKIRSTKLEDSAMYFCASRAGLQETQYFGPGTRLLVL.

This sequence joins TRBV2 and TRBJ2-4; D ambiguous. CDR3 length: 10 amino acids. Germline V gene data show CDR1 as SNHLY and CDR2 as FYNNEI. Trimming left V 2 bases short and J 15 bases short, with 8 bases between. CDR3 in amino acids: CASSESRTYF. CDR3 in DNA: TGTGCCAGCAGTGAATCACGGACGTACTTC.

The J gene is TRBJ2-2, the V gene TRBV29-1; perhaps TRBD1 as D (6 bases). The CDR3 extends over 15 amino acids. Trimming removed 5 bases at V and 5 bases at J, with 18 bases between. Germline CDR1 and CDR2: SQVTM and ANQGSEA. CDR3 in amino acids: CSVYGTQGRTGELFF. Written as DNA, the CDR3 is TGCAGCGTTTATGGAACACAGGGTCGGACCGGGGAGCTGTTTTTT.

A few counts support this clone. The chain uses TRBV9 and TRBJ2-2; 9 positions match TRBD2. Losses at the gene ends were 0 bases for V and 5 bases for J; bases not matched to a gene: 5. Germline loops: CDR1 SGDLS, CDR2 YYNGEE. The CDR3 totals 16 residues. CDR3 coding DNA: TGTGCCAGCAGCGTAGCTAGCGGGGTGTCTACCGGGGAGCTGTTTTTT. Protein product: CASSVASGVSTGELFF.

The table lists this clone with a few counts. V is TRBV18 and J is TRBJ2-3; D gene unclear. Deletions cut 3 bases from V and 1 base from J, with 5 bases between. The length of the CDR3 is 13 residues. Germline CDR1 KGHSH, CDR2 LQKENI. The CDR3 reads CASSPTGTDTQYF. The CDR3 region has the DNA TGTGCCAGCTCACCTACGGGCACAGATACGCAGTATTTT.

This clone showed up just a few times. This rearrangement joins TRBV18 to TRBJ2-5; D gene uncertain. Germline V lookup: CDR1 KGHSH, CDR2 LQKENI. With 2 bases removed from V and 2 bases from J, the gap between germline ends came to 6 bases. The CDR3 sequence is 13 residues long. CDR3 in DNA: TGTGCCAGCTCACCAGGGCGGCAAGAGACCCAGTACTTC. Its protein is CASSPGRQETQYF.

This chain connects TRBV6-5 to TRBJ2-1; D remains unclear. There are 15 residues in the CDR3. Trimming cost V 8 bases and J 2 bases, with 16 bases left between them. Germline CDR1 and CDR2: MNHEY and SVGAGI. The CDR3 DNA sequence: TGTGCCAGCCGCCCGGCTATGCTGCCCTACAATGAGCAGTTCTTC. Its translation is CASRPAMLPYNEQFF.